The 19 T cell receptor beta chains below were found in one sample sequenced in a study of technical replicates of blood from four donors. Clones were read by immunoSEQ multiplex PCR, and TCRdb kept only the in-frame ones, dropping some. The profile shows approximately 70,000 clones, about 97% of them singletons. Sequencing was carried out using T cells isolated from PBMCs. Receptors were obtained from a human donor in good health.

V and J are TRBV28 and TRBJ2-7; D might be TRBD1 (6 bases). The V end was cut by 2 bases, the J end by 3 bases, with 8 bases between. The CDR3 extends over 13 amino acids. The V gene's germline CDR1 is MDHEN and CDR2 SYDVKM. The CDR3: CASSLGTHYEQYF. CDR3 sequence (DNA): TGTGCCAGCAGTTTAGGGACACACTACGAGCAGTACTTC.

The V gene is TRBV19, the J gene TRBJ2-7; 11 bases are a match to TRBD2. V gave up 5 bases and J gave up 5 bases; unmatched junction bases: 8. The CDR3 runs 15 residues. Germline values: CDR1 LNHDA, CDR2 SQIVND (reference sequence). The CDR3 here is CASSLLAGGRNEQYF. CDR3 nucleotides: TGTGCCAGTAGTCTATTAGCGGGAGGGAGGAACGAGCAGTACTTC. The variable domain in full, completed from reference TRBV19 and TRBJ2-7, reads DGGITQSPKYLFRKEGQNVTLSCEQNLNHDAMYWYRQDPGQGLRLIYYSQIVNDFQKGDIAEGYSVSREKKESFPLTVTSAQKNPTAFYLCASSLLAGGRNEQYFGPGTRLTVT.

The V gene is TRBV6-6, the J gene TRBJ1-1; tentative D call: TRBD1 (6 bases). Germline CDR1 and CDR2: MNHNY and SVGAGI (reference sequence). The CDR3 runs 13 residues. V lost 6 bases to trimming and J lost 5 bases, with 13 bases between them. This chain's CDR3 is CASSLRGATEAFF. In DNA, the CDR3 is TGTGCCAGCAGCCTACGGGGGGCTACTGAAGCTTTCTTT.

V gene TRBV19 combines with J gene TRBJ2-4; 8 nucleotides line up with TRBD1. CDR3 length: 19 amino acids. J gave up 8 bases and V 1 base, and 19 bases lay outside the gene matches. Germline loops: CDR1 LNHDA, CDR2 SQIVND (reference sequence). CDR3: CASSIARTYSRDRLYIQYF. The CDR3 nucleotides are TGTGCCAGTAGTATAGCCCGTACCTATTCCCGGGACAGGTTATACATTCAGTACTTC.

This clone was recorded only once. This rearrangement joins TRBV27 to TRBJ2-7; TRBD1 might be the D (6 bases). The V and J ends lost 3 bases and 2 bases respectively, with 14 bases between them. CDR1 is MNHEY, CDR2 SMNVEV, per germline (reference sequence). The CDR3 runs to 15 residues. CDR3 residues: CASSFWGQGTYEQYF. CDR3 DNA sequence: TGTGCCAGCAGTTTCTGGGGCCAGGGGACCTACGAGCAGTACTTC.

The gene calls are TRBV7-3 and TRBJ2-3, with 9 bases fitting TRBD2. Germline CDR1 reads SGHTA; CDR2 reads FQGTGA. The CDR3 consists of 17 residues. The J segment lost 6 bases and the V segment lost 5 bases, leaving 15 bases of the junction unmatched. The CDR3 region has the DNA TGTGCCAGCAGCGCCGGTATTAGCGGGAGCCCTATTGATACGCAGTATTTT. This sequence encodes CASSAGISGSPIDTQYF.

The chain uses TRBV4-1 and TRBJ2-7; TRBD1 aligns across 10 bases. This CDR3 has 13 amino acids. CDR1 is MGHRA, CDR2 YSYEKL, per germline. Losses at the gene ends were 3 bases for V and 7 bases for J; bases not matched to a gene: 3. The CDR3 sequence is CASSHRTGGEQYF. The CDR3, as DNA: TGCGCCAGCAGCCACCGGACAGGGGGGGAGCAGTACTTC.

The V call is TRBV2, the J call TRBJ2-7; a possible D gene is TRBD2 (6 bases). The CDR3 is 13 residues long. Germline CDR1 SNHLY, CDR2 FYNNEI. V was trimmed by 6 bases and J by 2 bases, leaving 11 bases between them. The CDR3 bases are TGTGCCAGCAGCGGGGGTGCCACCTACGAGCAGTACTTC. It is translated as CASSGGATYEQYF.

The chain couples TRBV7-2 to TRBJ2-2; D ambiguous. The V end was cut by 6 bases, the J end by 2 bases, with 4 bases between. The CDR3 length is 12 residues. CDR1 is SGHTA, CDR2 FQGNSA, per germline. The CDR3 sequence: CASRSNTGELFF. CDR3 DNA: TGTGCCAGCAGATCAAACACCGGGGAGCTGTTTTTT. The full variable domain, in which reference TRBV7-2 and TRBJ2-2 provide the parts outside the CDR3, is GAGVSQSPSNKVTEKGKDVELRCDPISGHTALYWYRQSLGQGLEFLIYFQGNSAPDKSGLPSDRFSAERTGGSVSTLTIQRTQQEDSAVYLCASRSNTGELFFGEGSRLTVL.

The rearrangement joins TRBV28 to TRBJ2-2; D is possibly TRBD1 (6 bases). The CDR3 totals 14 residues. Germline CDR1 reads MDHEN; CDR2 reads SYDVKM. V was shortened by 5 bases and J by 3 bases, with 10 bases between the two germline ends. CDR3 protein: CASSLQGDTGELFF. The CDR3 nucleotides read TGTGCCAGCAGTCTACAGGGAGACACCGGGGAGCTGTTTTTT.

The CDR3 DNA sequence: TGTGCCAGCAGGATAGACAGGAGCCCTATACAGTACTTC. This translates into CASRIDRSPIQYF. J is TRBJ2-7 and V is TRBV27, with D possibly matching TRBD1 (6 bases). The V end lost 6 bases, the J end lost 10 bases, and 19 bases lay between the germline ends. CDR1 MNHEY and CDR2 SMNVEV come from the germline V gene (reference sequence). The CDR3 covers 13 residues.

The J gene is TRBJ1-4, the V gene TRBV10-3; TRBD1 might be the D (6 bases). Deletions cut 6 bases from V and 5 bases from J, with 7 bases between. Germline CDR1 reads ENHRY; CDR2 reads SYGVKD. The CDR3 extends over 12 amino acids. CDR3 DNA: TGTGCCATCAGAGGACAGAATGAAAAACTGTTTTTT. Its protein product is CAIRGQNEKLFF.

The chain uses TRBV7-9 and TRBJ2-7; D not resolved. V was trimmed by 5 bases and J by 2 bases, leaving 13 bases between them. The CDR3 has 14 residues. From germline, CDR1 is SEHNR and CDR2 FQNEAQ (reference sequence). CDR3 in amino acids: CASSLLGKTYEQYF. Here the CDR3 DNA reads TGTGCCAGCAGCCTCCTGGGCAAAACCTACGAGCAGTACTTC. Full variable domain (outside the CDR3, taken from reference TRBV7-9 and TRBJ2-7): DTGVSQNPRHKITKRGQNVTFRCDPISEHNRLYWYRQTLGQGPEFLTYFQNEAQLEKSRLLSDRFSAERPKGSFSTLEIQRTEQGDSAMYLCASSLLGKTYEQYFGPGTRLTVT.

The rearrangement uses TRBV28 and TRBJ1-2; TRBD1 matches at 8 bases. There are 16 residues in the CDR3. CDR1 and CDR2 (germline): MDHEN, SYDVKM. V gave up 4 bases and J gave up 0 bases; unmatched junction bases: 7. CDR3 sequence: CASSWGQAEANYGYTF. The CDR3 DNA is TGTGCCAGCAGTTGGGGACAGGCTGAAGCTAACTATGGCTACACCTTC.

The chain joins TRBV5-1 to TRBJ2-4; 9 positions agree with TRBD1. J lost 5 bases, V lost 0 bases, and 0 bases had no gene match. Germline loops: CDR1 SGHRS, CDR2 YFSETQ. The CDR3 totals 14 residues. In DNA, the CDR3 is TGCGCCAGCAGCTTGGGGACAGGGGAAAACATTCAGTACTTC. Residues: CASSLGTGENIQYF.

The CDR3 here is CASSLTGSGELFF. CDR3 DNA sequence: TGTGCCAGCAGCTTAACGGGGAGCGGGGAGCTGTTTTTT. The chain has TRBV7-3 and TRBJ2-2; the D gene is possibly TRBD2 (5 bases). Germline V gene data show CDR1 as SGHTA and CDR2 as FQGTGA. The V end lost 0 bases, the J end lost 7 bases, and 6 bases lay between the germline ends. This CDR3 has 13 amino acids.

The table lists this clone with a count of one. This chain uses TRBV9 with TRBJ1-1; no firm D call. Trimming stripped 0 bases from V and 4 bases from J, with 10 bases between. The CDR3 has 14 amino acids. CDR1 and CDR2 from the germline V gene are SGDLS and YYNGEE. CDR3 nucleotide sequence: TGTGCCAGCAGCGTAGAGGAAGGCGGCACTGAAGCTTTCTTT. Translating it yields CASSVEEGGTEAFF.

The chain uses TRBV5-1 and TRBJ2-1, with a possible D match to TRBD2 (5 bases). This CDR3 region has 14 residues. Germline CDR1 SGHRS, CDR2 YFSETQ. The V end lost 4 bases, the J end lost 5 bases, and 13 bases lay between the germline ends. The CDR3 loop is CASSPGLSNNEQFF. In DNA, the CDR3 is TGCGCCAGCAGCCCCGGACTGTCGAACAATGAGCAGTTCTTC.

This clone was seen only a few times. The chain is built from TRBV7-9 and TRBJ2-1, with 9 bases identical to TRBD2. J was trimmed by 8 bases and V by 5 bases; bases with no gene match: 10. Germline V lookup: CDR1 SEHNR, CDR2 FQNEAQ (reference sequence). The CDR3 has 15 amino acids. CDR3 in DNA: TGTGCCAGCAGCCGAGACAGCGGGGGGCAATATGAGCAGTTCTTC. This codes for CASSRDSGGQYEQFF.